The T cell receptor beta chain under discussion was sequenced for a study of blood T cells in healthy people across ages. A second PCR of roughly 7 to 11 cycles used a sample-barcoded 5' primer and a J-beta primer mix. TCRdb processed the 5' RACE reads anew with MiXCR; each CDR3 protein has one entry. The repertoire consists of around 780,000 distinct CDR3 sequences, with 20% to 30% occurring once and the leading ten covering around 2.9%. The CDR3 sequence is 12 residues long. CDR1 and CDR2 (germline): GTSNPN, SVGIG (reference sequence). V shed 0 bases and J shed 4 bases, with 6 bases lying between them. As to this clonotype: No antigen is known for it.

Findings of the study overall: In long-lived donors, naive CD4+ cell counts and diversity exceeded those of aged donors.

This sample also belongs to another study, concerning T cells of mothers and their children.

Material for sequencing was blood. This TCR was sampled from a boy aged 5-17 years in good health. The chain is built from TRBV30 and TRBJ1-2; D gene unclear. Here the CDR3 DNA reads TGTGCCTGGAGTGTCGGTGGCTATGGCTACACCTTC. This sequence encodes CAWSVGGYGYTF.